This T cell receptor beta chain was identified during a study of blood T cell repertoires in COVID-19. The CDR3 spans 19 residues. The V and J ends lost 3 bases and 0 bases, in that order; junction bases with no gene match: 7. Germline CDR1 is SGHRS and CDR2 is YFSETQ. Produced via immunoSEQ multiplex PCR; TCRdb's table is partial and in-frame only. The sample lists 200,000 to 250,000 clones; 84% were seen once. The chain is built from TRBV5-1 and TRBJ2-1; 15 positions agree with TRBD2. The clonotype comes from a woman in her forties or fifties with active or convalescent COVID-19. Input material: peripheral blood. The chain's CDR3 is CASSSGLAGGLSSYNEQFF. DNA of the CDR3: TGCGCCAGCAGCTCCGGACTAGCGGGGGGGCTAAGCTCCTACAATGAGCAGTTCTTC. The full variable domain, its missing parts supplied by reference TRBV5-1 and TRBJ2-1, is KAGVTQTPRYLIKTRGQQVTLSCSPISGHRSVSWYQQTPGQGLQFLFEYFSETQRNKGNFPGRFSGRQFSNSRSEMNVSTLELGDSALYLCASSSGLAGGLSSYNEQFFGPGTRLTVL.